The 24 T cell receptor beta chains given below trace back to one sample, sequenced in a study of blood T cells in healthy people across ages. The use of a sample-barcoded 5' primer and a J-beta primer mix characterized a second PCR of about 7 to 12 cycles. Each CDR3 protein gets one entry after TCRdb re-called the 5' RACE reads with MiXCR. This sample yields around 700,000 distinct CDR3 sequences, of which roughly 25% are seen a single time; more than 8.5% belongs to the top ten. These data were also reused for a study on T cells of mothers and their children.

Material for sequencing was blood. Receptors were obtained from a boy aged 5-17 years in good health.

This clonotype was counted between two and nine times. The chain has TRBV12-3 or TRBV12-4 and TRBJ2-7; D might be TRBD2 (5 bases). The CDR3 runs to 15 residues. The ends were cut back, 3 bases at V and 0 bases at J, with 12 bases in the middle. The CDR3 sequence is CASSLAGSPSYEQYF. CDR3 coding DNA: TGTGCCAGCAGTTTGGCGGGCAGCCCCTCCTACGAGCAGTACTTC.

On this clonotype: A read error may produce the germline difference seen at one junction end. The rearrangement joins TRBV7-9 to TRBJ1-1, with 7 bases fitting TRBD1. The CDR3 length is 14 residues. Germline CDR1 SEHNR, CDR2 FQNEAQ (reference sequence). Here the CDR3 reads CASSLAGGGTGAFF. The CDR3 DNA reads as TGTGCCAGCAGCTTAGCAGGGGGCGGTACTGGAGCTTTCTTT.

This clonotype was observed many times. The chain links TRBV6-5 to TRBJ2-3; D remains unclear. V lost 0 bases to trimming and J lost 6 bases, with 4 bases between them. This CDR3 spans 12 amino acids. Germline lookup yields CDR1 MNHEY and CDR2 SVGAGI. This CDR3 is CASSYSGDTQYF. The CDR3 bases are TGTGCCAGCAGTTACTCCGGGGATACGCAGTATTTT.

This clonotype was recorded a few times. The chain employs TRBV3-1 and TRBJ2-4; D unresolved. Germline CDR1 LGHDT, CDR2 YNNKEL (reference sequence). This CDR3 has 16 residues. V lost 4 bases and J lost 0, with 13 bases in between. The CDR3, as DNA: TGTGCCAGCAGCCTTAACAAAGGGCTAGCCAAAAACATTCAGTACTTC. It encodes CASSLNKGLAKNIQYF.

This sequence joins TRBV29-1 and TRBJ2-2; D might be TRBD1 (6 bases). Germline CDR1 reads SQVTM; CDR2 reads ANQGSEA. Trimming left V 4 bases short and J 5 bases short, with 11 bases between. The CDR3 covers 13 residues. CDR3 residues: CSVVGARTGELFF. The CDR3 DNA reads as TGCAGCGTTGTGGGGGCGCGAACCGGGGAGCTGTTTTTT.

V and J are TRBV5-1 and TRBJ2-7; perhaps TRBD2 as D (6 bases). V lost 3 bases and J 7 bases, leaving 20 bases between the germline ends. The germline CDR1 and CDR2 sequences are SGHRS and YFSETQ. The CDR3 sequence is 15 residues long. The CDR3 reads CASSSPYVAGGEQYF. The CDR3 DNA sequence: TGCGCCAGCAGCTCCCCGTACGTTGCCGGGGGAGAGCAGTACTTC.

The CDR3 DNA follows: TGCGCCAGCAGCTTGTCTTCGGGGGCCGACGATTATGGCTACACCTTC. Its translation: CASSLSSGADDYGYTF. This chain uses TRBV5-1 with TRBJ1-2; the D gene is possibly TRBD1 (6 bases). V was trimmed by 1 base and J by 5 bases, leaving 18 bases between them. Germline V CDR1 and CDR2: SGHRS, YFSETQ. This CDR3 is 16 amino acids long.

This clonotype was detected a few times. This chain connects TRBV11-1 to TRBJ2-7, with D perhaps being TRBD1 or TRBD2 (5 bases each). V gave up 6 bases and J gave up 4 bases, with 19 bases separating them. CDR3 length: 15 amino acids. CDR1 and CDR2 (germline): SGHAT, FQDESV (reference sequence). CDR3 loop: CASSFRWDGRYEQYF. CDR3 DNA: TGTGCCAGCAGTTTTAGATGGGACGGCAGGTACGAGCAGTACTTC.

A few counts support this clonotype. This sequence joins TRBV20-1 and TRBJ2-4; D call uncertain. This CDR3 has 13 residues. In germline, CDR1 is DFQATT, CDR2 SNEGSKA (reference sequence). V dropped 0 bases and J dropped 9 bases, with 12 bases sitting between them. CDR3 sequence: CSAREPLHGIQYF. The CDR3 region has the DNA TGCAGTGCTAGAGAGCCCTTGCACGGCATTCAGTACTTC.

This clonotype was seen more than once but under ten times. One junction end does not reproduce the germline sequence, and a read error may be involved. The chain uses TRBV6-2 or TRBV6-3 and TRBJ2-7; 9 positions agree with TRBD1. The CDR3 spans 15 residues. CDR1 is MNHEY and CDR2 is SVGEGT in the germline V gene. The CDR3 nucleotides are TGTGCCACCAGTTGGCCCCAGGACAGGGGTGGCGAGCAGTACTTC. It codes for CATSWPQDRGGEQYF.

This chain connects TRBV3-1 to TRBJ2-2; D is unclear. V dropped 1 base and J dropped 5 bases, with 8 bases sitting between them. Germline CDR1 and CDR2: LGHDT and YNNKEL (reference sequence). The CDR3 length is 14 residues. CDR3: CASSQVSSTGELFF. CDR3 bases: TGTGCCAGCAGCCAAGTATCGAGTACCGGGGAGCTGTTTTTT.

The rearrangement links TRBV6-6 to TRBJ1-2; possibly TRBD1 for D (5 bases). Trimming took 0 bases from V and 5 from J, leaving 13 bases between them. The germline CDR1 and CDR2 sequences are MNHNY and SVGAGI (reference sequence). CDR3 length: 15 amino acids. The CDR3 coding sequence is TGTGCCAGCAGTTACTCGACAGTCGGCTCATATGGCTACACCTTC. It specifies CASSYSTVGSYGYTF.

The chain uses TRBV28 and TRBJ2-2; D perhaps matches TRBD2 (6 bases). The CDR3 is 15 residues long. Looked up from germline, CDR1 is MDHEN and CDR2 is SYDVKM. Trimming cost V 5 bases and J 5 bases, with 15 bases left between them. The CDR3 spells CASSHSGGRTGELFF. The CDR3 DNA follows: TGTGCCAGCAGTCATAGTGGGGGGAGGACCGGGGAGCTGTTTTTT. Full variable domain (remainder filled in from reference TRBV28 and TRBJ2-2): DVKVTQSSRYLVKRTGEKVFLECVQDMDHENMFWYRQDPGLGLRLIYFSYDVKMKEKGDIPEGYSVSREKKERFSLILESASTNQTSMYLCASSHSGGRTGELFFGEGSRLTVL.

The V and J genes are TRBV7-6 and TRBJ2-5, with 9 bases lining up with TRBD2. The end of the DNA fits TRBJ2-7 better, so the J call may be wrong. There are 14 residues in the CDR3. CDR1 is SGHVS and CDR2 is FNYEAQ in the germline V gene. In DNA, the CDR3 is TGTGCCAGCAGCCCTAGCGGGAACTCCTACGAGCAGTACTTC. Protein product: CASSPSGNSYEQYF.

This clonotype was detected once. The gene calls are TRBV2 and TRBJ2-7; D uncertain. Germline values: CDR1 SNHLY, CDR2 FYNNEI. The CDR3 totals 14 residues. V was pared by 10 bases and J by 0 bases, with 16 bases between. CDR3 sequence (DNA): TGTGCCACCCGAACAAGGGCTAGCTCCTACGAGCAGTACTTC. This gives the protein CATRTRASSYEQYF.

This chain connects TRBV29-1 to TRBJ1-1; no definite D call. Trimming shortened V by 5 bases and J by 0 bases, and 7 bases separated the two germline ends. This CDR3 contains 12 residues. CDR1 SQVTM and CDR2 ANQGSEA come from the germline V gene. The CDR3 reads CSVSHLNTEAFF. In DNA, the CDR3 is TGCAGCGTTTCCCACCTGAACACTGAAGCTTTCTTT.

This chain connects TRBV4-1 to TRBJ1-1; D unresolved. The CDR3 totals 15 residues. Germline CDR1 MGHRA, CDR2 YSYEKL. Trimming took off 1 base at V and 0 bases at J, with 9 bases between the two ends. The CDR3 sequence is CASSQVFGLNTEAFF. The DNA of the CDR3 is TGCGCCAGCAGCCAAGTTTTTGGTTTGAACACTGAAGCTTTCTTT.

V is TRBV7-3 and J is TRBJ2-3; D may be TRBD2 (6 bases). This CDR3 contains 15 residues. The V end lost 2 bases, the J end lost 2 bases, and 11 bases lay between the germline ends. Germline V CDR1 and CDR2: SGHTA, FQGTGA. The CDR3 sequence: CASSLSGTLTDTQYF. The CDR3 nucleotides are TGTGCCAGCAGCTTATCAGGGACTCTCACAGATACGCAGTATTTT.

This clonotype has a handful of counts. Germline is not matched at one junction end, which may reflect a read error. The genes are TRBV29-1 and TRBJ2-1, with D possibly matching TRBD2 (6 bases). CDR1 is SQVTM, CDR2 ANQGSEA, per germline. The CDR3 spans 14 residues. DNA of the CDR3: TGCAGCGTTGTGGGACTTCTGGGAGAAGGAAAGGCGATCTTC. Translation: CSVVGLLGEGKAIF.

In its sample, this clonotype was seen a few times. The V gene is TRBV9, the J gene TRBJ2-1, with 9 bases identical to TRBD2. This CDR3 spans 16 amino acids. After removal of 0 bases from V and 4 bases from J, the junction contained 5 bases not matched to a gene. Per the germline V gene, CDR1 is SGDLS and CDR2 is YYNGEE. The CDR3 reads CASSVGGTSKYNEQFF. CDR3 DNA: TGTGCCAGCAGCGTAGGAGGGACTAGCAAATACAATGAGCAGTTCTTC.

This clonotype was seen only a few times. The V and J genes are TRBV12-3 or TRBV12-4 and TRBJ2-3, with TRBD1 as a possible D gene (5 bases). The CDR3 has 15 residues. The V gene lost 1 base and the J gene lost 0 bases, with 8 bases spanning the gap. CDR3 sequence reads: CASSLGRASTDTQYF. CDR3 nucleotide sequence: TGTGCCAGCAGTTTAGGCAGGGCGAGCACAGATACGCAGTATTTT.

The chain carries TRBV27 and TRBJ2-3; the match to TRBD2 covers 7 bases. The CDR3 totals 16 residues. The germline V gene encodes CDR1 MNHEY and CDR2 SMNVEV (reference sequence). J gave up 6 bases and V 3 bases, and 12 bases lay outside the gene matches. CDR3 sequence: CASSFGLAESGDTQYF. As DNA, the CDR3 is TGTGCCAGCAGTTTTGGCCTAGCGGAGAGCGGGGATACGCAGTATTTT.

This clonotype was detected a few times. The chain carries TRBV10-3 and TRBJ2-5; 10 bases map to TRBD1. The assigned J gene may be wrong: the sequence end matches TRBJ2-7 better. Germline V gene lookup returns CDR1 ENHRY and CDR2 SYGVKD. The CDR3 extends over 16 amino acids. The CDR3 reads CAIKGGQGTDSYEQYF. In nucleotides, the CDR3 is TGTGCCATCAAGGGGGGACAGGGGACCGACTCCTACGAGCAGTACTTC.

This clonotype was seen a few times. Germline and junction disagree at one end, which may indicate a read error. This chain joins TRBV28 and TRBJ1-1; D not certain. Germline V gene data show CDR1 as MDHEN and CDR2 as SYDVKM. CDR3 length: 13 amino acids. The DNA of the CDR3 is TGTGCCAGCAGTTCGACCCCCGGCGGTGGGGTTCCCTTT. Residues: CASSSTPGGGVPF.